This T cell receptor beta chain was obtained from a study of cytomegalovirus exposure and HLA in healthy donors. Study-level findings and limits: High sensitivity and specificity were reportedly achieved when the classifier diagnosed cytomegalovirus status.

PCR was performed using 60 Vbeta and 13 Jbeta primers. Sequenced by immunoSEQ multiplex PCR; TCRdb stores in-frame clones only, minus some. The sample has around 130,000 clones, 65% to 85% seen once; the top ten hold roughly 1.5%. A note on this clone: Its specificity is not known.

The germline V gene encodes CDR1 SEHNR and CDR2 FQNEAQ (reference sequence). V lost 5 bases and J lost 12; bases outside the gene matches: 5. This CDR3 has 11 residues. Specimen: PBMCs. This TCR was sampled from a woman aged 18-30 years in good health and CMV-seronegative. The chain is built from TRBV7-9 and TRBJ1-2; 8 bases are shared with TRBD1. CDR3 coding DNA: TGTGCCAGCAGCCAAGGACAGGGTCACACCTTC. Protein: CASSQGQGHTF. Complete variable domain (other parts from reference TRBV7-9 and TRBJ1-2): DTGVSQNPRHKITKRGQNVTFRCDPISEHNRLYWYRQTLGQGPEFLTYFQNEAQLEKSRLLSDRFSAERPKGSFSTLEIQRTEQGDSAMYLCASSQGQGHTFGSGTRLTVV.